In this sample, the clone carrying this T cell receptor (beta chain) turned up a few times. Here immunoSEQ multiplex PCR was the method, and the copy in TCRdb shows in-frame clones only, minus some. The sample consists of tens of thousands of clones, roughly 72% of them appearing once. This sample stems from a study of early stage breast cancer tumors. The CDR3 has 13 amino acids. J gave up 7 bases and V 7 bases, and 6 bases lay outside the gene matches. Germline CDR1 and CDR2: SEHNR and FQNEAQ (reference sequence). This sequence originates from a person between 55 and 69 years old with breast cancer. The chain combines TRBV7-9 with TRBJ1-4; 7 bases agree with TRBD1. Sequenced input: blood. CDR3 DNA: TGTGCCAGCACCAGGGACAGAGGTGAAAAACTGTTTTTT. Encoded protein: CASTRDRGEKLFF.